These 26 T cell receptor beta chains originate from one sample sequenced in a study of blood T cell repertoires in COVID-19. Measured with immunoSEQ multiplex PCR; TCRdb has only the in-frame clones, and not every one. The table records about 140,000 clones, roughly 84% of them present only once. The sequenced sample was peripheral blood. These receptors were collected from a human donor in a cohort sampled during active COVID-19.

This chain links TRBV9 with TRBJ2-7; 9 bases line up with TRBD2. The germline V gene encodes CDR1 SGDLS and CDR2 YYNGEE. V gave up 5 bases and J gave up 0 bases; unmatched junction bases: 6. The length of the CDR3 is 15 residues. CDR3 sequence reads: CASSISGGSSYEQYF. For the CDR3, the DNA is TGTGCCAGCAGTATAAGCGGGGGGAGCTCCTACGAGCAGTACTTC.

The chain links TRBV5-6 to TRBJ1-3; D remains unclear. CDR3 length equals 13 residues. Trimming pared 4 bases from V and 2 bases from J, leaving 7 bases between. Germline V lookup: CDR1 SGHDT, CDR2 YYEEEE. Here the CDR3 DNA reads TGTGCCAGCAGCCTCCTCGCTGGAAACACCATATATTTT. Its translation is CASSLLAGNTIYF.

The rearrangement joins TRBV5-8 to TRBJ1-2; D may be TRBD1 (5 bases). This CDR3 comprises 14 residues. CDR1 and CDR2 from the germline V gene are SGHTS and YDEGEE. Trimming removed 5 bases at V and 4 bases at J, with 15 bases between. In DNA form, the CDR3 reads TGTGCCAGCAGTTCTCAGGGACTTGGCTATGGCTACACCTTC. It is translated as CASSSQGLGYGYTF.

This clone was observed a few times. The V and J genes are TRBV9 and TRBJ1-2; possibly TRBD1 for D (5 bases). Trimming removed 6 bases at V and 6 bases at J, with 18 bases between. Looked up from germline, CDR1 is SGDLS and CDR2 is YYNGEE. The CDR3 loop spans 14 amino acids. The CDR3 nucleotides are TGTGCCAGCACCCGTAGTCCCAGGGCGGATGGCTACACCTTC. It yields the protein CASTRSPRADGYTF. The variable domain in full, with the rest retrieved from reference TRBV9 and TRBJ1-2, is DSGVTQTPKHLITATGQRVTLRCSPRSGDLSVYWYQQSLDQGLQFLIQYYNGEERAKGNILERFSAQQFPDLHSELNLSSLELGDSALYFCASTRSPRADGYTFGSGTRLTVV.

This chain links TRBV18 with TRBJ2-7, with D possibly matching TRBD1 (6 bases). The CDR3 has 13 amino acids. Germline loops: CDR1 KGHSH, CDR2 LQKENI. The V and J ends lost 3 bases and 5 bases respectively, with 11 bases between them. The CDR3 protein is CASSPGQFDEQYF. The CDR3 DNA reads as TGTGCCAGCTCACCCGGACAGTTCGACGAGCAGTACTTC.

CDR3 sequence: CASISLGTDLNTEAFF. CDR3 sequence (DNA): TGCGCCAGCATTTCCCTGGGGACAGACCTGAACACTGAAGCTTTCTTT. The gene calls are TRBV10-2 and TRBJ1-1, with TRBD1 identical over 7 bases. The CDR3 covers 16 residues. Per germline, CDR1 WSHSY and CDR2 SAAADI. With 7 bases clipped from V and 0 bases from J, the junction kept 11 bases outside the gene matches.

This CDR3 is CASSPRGQGDTEAFF. The CDR3 bases are TGTGCCAGCAGTCCCAGAGGACAGGGAGACACTGAAGCTTTCTTT. The rearrangement uses TRBV27 and TRBJ1-1; 8 bases are shared with TRBD1. In germline, CDR1 is MNHEY, CDR2 SMNVEV (reference sequence). This CDR3 spans 15 amino acids. With 5 bases clipped from V and 3 bases from J, the junction kept 8 bases outside the gene matches.

The chain recombines TRBV5-6 with TRBJ1-2, with 8 bases fitting TRBD1. Trimming removed 2 bases from V and 9 bases from J; junction bases left unmatched: 6. This CDR3 is 13 amino acids long. Germline V lookup: CDR1 SGHDT, CDR2 YYEEEE. CDR3 amino acids: CASSFIQGGSYTF. The CDR3, as DNA: TGTGCCAGCAGCTTCATACAGGGGGGAAGCTACACCTTC.

The chain joins TRBV29-1 to TRBJ2-2; TRBD1 is a possible D gene (7 bases). The CDR3 sequence is 16 residues long. CDR1 SQVTM and CDR2 ANQGSEA come from the germline V gene. The V and J ends lost 8 bases and 5 bases respectively, with 24 bases between them. This chain's CDR3 is CSLTGGRGVSTGELFF. DNA of the CDR3: TGCAGCCTAACCGGGGGCAGGGGGGTTAGTACCGGGGAGCTGTTTTTT.

This clone was seen just once. The rearrangement links TRBV28 to TRBJ1-2, with D maybe TRBD1 (5 bases). Trimming left V 5 bases short and J 7 bases short, with 17 bases between. The germline gives CDR1 MDHEN, CDR2 SYDVKM. CDR3 length: 14 residues. CDR3 nucleotide sequence: TGTGCCAGCAGTCCGACAGCGCGAGGTCCTGGCTACACCTTC. As protein: CASSPTARGPGYTF.

The V gene is TRBV2, the J gene TRBJ1-6; 8 positions match TRBD1. The V gene's germline CDR1 is SNHLY and CDR2 FYNNEI. There are 14 residues in the CDR3. J lost 12 bases, V lost 5 bases, and 9 bases had no gene match. This CDR3 is CASSNRDRLVPLHF. CDR3 coding DNA: TGTGCCAGCAGTAACCGGGACAGGTTGGTACCCCTCCACTTT.

The chain carries TRBV7-9 and TRBJ2-5, with TRBD2 matching 16 bases. The CDR3 spans 17 residues. CDR1 SEHNR and CDR2 FQNEAQ come from the germline V gene (reference sequence). V lost 4 bases and J lost 5; bases outside the gene matches: 7. The CDR3 region has the DNA TGTGCCAGCAGCTCCGGGACTAGCGGGGGGGCCTCTGAGACCCAGTACTTC. Its protein is CASSSGTSGGASETQYF.

The chain carries TRBV27 and TRBJ2-7, with 8 bases fitting TRBD1. This CDR3 has 17 amino acids. V was pared by 4 bases and J by 7 bases, with 18 bases of the junction left unmatched. CDR1 and CDR2 from the germline V gene are MNHEY and SMNVEV (reference sequence). The CDR3 coding sequence is TGTGCCAGCAGTTCAACCCTGGGACAGGATAGCTGGGGAGAGCAGTACTTC. Its translation is CASSSTLGQDSWGEQYF.

The J gene is TRBJ2-7, the V gene TRBV28; D may be TRBD1 (6 bases). Trimming stripped 5 bases from V and 2 bases from J, with 19 bases between. Germline lookup yields CDR1 MDHEN and CDR2 SYDVKM. The CDR3 is 16 residues long. The CDR3 DNA reads TGTGCCAGCAGTGGGCGCGTGACAGGTATAACCTACGAGCAGTACTTC. This encodes CASSGRVTGITYEQYF.

The chain joins TRBV7-9 to TRBJ2-7, with D perhaps matching TRBD1 (5 bases). V dropped 5 bases and J dropped 0 bases, with 11 bases sitting between them. The CDR3 extends over 14 amino acids. Germline V CDR1 and CDR2: SEHNR, FQNEAQ (reference sequence). The CDR3 DNA reads TGTGCCAGCAGCGTTAGGACATCCTCCTACGAGCAGTACTTC. It encodes CASSVRTSSYEQYF.

The gene calls are TRBV6-2 or TRBV6-3 and TRBJ2-3; 7 bases fit TRBD2. Germline CDR1 reads MNHEY; CDR2 reads SVGEGT. V lost 5 bases to trimming and J lost 5 bases; unmatched junction nucleotides: 13. CDR3 length equals 16 residues. This CDR3 is CASSHLRGSRGDTQYF. CDR3 coding DNA: TGTGCCAGCAGTCACCTGCGGGGGTCTCGAGGAGATACGCAGTATTTT.

This clone was found once. The gene calls are TRBV7-2 and TRBJ2-4, with TRBD1 matching over 10 bases. In germline, CDR1 is SGHTA, CDR2 FQGNSA. Trimming cost V 5 bases and J 11 bases; bases outside gene matches: 15. There are 16 residues in the CDR3. The DNA of the CDR3 is TGTGCCAGCAGCCCAAACAGACAGGGGGCCGGGGGTCTTCAGTACTTC. Translating it yields CASSPNRQGAGGLQYF.

This clone has a handful of counts. V usage is TRBV28 and J usage is TRBJ1-6; 10 bases are a match to TRBD1. The CDR3 sequence is 18 residues long. V lost 5 bases to trimming and J lost 7 bases; unmatched junction nucleotides: 14. CDR1 is MDHEN and CDR2 is SYDVKM in the germline V gene. In DNA form, the CDR3 reads TGTGCCAGCAGTATGAAAGTCCGACAGGGGGCCTGGAATTCACCCCTCCACTTT. Protein sequence: CASSMKVRQGAWNSPLHF.

V and J are TRBV19 and TRBJ1-4; tentative D call: TRBD1 (6 bases). CDR1 is LNHDA, CDR2 SQIVND, per germline (reference sequence). V lost 9 bases to trimming and J lost 7 bases, with 18 bases between them. The CDR3 covers 14 residues. The DNA for the CDR3 is TGTGCCAGCAGGACCGCGGACAGCACTGAAAAACTGTTTTTT. Protein sequence: CASRTADSTEKLFF.

This clone was seen only a few times. The gene calls are TRBV5-1 and TRBJ1-6; 11 bases line up with TRBD1. Germline CDR1 SGHRS, CDR2 YFSETQ. CDR3 length: 16 residues. The V and J ends lost 6 bases and 3 bases, in that order; junction bases with no gene match: 5. The CDR3 protein is CASTPGTGGYNSPLHF. The CDR3 bases are TGCGCCAGCACCCCCGGGACAGGGGGCTATAATTCACCCCTCCACTTT.

The chain has TRBV27 and TRBJ2-2, with 7 bases identical to TRBD1. There are 15 residues in the CDR3. V lost 3 bases to trimming and J lost 4 bases; unmatched junction nucleotides: 5. Germline values: CDR1 MNHEY, CDR2 SMNVEV (reference sequence). CDR3 residues: CASSFGDRVTGELFF. As DNA, the CDR3 is TGTGCCAGCAGTTTCGGTGACAGGGTCACCGGGGAGCTGTTTTTT.

The chain employs TRBV28 and TRBJ1-3; D is possibly TRBD1 (5 bases). This CDR3 is 15 amino acids long. Germline V CDR1 and CDR2: MDHEN, SYDVKM. The V gene lost 7 bases and the J gene lost 4 bases, with 17 bases spanning the gap. CDR3 residues: CASTSGGGNGNTIYF. The CDR3, as DNA: TGTGCCAGCACCTCCGGGGGGGGGAACGGAAACACCATATATTTT. Filled out from reference TRBV28 and TRBJ1-3, the complete variable domain reads DVKVTQSSRYLVKRTGEKVFLECVQDMDHENMFWYRQDPGLGLRLIYFSYDVKMKEKGDIPEGYSVSREKKERFSLILESASTNQTSMYLCASTSGGGNGNTIYFGEGSWLTVV.

The J gene is TRBJ2-6, the V gene TRBV12-5; D call uncertain. Trimming shortened V by 0 bases and J by 4 bases, and 10 bases separated the two germline ends. This CDR3 is 16 amino acids long. Germline-derived CDR1 and CDR2 are LGHNT and FRNRAP. The CDR3 loop is CASGLVATAGANVLTF. The DNA for the CDR3 is TGTGCTAGTGGTTTGGTAGCTACAGCCGGGGCCAACGTCCTGACTTTC.

The count of this clone is one. This chain joins TRBV7-9 and TRBJ2-1; D possibly corresponds to TRBD1 (5 bases). CDR3 length equals 18 residues. Germline CDR1 reads SEHNR; CDR2 reads FQNEAQ (reference sequence). Trimming took off 2 bases at V and 0 bases at J, with 17 bases between the two ends. CDR3 sequence reads: CASSLSAGPFGSYNEQFF. The CDR3 coding sequence is TGTGCCAGCAGCTTATCCGCAGGGCCCTTCGGCTCCTACAATGAGCAGTTCTTC.

V usage is TRBV5-6 and J usage is TRBJ2-7; 7 bases map to TRBD1. There are 13 residues in the CDR3. The germline gives CDR1 SGHDT, CDR2 YYEEEE. DNA of the CDR3: TGTGCAGCGAGGAGACAGGGCGAAAACGAGCAGTACTTC. Protein: CAARRQGENEQYF.

The rearrangement uses TRBV7-9 and TRBJ2-1, with D unclear. The CDR3 sequence is 15 residues long. In germline, CDR1 is SEHNR, CDR2 FQNEAQ (reference sequence). Trimming removed 8 bases from V and 1 base from J, with 15 bases in between. The CDR3 DNA reads as TGTGCCAGCCGCGCATCGCAGAGGTCCTACAATGAGCAGTTCTTC. This translates into CASRASQRSYNEQFF.